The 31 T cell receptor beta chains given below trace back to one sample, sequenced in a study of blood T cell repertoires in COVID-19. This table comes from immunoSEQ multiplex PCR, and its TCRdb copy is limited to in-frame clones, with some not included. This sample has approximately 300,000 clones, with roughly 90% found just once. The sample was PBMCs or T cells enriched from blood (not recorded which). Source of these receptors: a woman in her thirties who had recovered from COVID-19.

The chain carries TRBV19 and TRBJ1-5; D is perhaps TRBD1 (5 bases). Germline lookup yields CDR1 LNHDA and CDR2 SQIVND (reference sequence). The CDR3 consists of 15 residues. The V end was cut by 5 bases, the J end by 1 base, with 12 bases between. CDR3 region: CASSSRDSSNQPQHF. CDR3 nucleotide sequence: TGTGCCAGTAGTTCCAGGGACTCGAGCAATCAGCCCCAGCATTTT.

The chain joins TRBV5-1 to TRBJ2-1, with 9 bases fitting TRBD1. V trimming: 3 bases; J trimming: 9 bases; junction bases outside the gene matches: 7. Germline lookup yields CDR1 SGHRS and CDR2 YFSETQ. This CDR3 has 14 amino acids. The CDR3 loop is CASSSGQGSSEQFF. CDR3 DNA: TGCGCCAGCAGCTCGGGACAGGGTAGCAGTGAGCAGTTCTTC.

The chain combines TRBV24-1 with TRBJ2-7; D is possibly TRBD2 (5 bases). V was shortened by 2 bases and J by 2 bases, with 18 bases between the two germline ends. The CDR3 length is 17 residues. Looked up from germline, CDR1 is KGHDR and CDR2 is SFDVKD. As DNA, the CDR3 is TGTGCCACCAGTGATTCTCCCGGGAACACGAACGCCTACGAGCAGTACTTC. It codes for CATSDSPGNTNAYEQYF.

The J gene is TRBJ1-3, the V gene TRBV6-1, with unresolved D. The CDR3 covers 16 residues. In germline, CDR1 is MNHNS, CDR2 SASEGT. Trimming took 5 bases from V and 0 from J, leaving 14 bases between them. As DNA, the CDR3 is TGTGCCAGCAGTCAAGAGACCGCAGGCTCTGGAAACACCATATATTTT. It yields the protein CASSQETAGSGNTIYF.

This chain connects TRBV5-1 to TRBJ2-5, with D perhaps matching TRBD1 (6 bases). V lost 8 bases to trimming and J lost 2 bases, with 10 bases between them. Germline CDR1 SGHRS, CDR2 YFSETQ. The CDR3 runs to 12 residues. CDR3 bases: TGCGCCAGTAGACAGGAGCAAGAGACCCAGTACTTC. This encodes CASRQEQETQYF.

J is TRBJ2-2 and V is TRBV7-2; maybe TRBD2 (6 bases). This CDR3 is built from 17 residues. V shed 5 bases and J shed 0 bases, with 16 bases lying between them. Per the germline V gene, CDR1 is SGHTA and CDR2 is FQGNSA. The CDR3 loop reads CASSEPRGKPNTGELFF. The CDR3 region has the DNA TGTGCCAGCAGCGAGCCTCGCGGGAAACCGAACACCGGGGAGCTGTTTTTT.

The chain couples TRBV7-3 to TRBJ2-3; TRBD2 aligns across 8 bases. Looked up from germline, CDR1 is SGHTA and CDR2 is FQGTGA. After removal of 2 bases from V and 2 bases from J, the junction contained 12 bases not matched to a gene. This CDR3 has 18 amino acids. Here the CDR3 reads CASSLRGGGVHPTDTQYF. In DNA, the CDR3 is TGTGCCAGCAGCTTACGGGGGGGCGGAGTCCATCCCACAGATACGCAGTATTTT.

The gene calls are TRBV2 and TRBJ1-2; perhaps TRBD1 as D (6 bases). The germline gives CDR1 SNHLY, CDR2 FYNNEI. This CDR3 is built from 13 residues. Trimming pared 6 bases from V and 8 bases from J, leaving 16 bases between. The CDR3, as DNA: TGTGCCAGCAGATTGGGGACATCATGGGGCTACACCTTC. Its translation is CASRLGTSWGYTF.

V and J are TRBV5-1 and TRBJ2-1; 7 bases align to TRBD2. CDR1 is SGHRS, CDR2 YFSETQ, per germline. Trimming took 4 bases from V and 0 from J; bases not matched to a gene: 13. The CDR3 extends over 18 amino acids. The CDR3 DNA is TGCGCCAGCAGCGCGGGGGTGGGACGGGTTCGCTCCTACAATGAGCAGTTCTTC. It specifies CASSAGVGRVRSYNEQFF.

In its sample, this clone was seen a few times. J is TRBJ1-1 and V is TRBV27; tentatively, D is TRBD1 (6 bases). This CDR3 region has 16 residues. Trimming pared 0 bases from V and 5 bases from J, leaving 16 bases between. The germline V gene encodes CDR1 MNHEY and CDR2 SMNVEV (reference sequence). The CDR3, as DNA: TGTGCCAGCAGTTTATCGATCCAGGGGAGTTGGACTGAAGCTTTCTTT. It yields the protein CASSLSIQGSWTEAFF.

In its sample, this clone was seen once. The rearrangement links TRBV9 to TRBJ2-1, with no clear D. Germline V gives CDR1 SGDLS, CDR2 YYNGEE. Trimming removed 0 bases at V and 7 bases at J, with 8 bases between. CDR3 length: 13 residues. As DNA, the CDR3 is TGTGCCAGCAGCGTAGCTAGTGTAAATGAGCAGTTCTTC. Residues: CASSVASVNEQFF.

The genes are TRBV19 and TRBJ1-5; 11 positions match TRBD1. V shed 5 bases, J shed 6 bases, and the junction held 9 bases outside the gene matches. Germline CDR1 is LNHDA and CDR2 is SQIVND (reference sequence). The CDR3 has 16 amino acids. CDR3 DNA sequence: TGTGCCAGTAGTGCCAGGGACAGGGGGTACGGTCAGCCCCAGCATTTT. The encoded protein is CASSARDRGYGQPQHF.

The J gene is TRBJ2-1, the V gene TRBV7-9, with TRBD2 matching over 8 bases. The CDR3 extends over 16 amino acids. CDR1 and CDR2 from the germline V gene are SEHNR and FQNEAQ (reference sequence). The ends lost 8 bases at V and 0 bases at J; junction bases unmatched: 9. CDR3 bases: TGTGCCAGCGGCAGCGGGGGCCTAAGCTCCTACAATGAGCAGTTCTTC. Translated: CASGSGGLSSYNEQFF.

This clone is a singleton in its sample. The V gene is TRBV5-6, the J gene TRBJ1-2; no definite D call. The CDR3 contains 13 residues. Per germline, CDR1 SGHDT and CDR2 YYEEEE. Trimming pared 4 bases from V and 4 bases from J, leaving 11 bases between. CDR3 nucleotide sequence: TGTGCCAGCAGCAACCCAAGTAGCTATGGCTACACCTTC. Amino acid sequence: CASSNPSSYGYTF.

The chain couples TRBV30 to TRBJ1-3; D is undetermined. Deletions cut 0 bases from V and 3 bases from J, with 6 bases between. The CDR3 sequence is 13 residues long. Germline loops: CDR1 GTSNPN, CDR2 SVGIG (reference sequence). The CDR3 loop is CAWSVGYGNTIYF. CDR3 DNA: TGTGCCTGGAGTGTCGGTTATGGAAACACCATATATTTT. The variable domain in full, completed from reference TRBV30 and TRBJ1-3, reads SQTIHQWPATLVQPVGSPLSLECTVEGTSNPNLYWYRQAAGRGLQLLFYSVGIGQISSEVPQNLSASRPQDRQFILSSKKLLLSDSGFYLCAWSVGYGNTIYFGEGSWLTVV.

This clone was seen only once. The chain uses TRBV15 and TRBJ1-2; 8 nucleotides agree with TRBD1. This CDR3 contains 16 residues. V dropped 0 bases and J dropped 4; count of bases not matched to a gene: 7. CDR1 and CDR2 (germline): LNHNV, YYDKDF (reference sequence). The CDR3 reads CATSRDPGQGGYGYTF. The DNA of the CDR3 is TGTGCCACCAGCAGAGACCCCGGACAGGGAGGCTATGGCTACACCTTC.

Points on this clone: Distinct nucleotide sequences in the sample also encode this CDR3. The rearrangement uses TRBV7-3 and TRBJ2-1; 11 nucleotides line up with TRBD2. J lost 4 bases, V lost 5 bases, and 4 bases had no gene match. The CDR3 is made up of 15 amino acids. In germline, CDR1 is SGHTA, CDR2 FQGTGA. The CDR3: CASSLLAGGYNEQFF. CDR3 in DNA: TGTGCCAGCAGCCTCCTAGCGGGGGGATACAATGAGCAGTTCTTC.

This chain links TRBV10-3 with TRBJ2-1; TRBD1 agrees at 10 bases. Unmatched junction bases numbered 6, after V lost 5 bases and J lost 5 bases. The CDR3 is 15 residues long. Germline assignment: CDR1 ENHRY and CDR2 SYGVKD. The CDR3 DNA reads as TGTGCCATCAGTCCGGGACAGGGGATAGACAATGAGCAGTTCTTC. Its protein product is CAISPGQGIDNEQFF.

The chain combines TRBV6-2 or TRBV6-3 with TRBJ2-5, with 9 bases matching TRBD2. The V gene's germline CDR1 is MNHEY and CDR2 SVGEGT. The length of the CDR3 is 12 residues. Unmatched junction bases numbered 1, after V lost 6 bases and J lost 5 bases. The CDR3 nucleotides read TGTGCCAGCAGCGGACTAGCGGAGACCCAGTACTTC. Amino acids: CASSGLAETQYF.

The CDR3 sequence: CASSFPLNNSPLHF. CDR3 DNA sequence: TGTGCCAGCAGTTTCCCTCTAAATAATTCACCCCTCCACTTT. This chain links TRBV28 with TRBJ1-6; D not resolved. This CDR3 has 14 residues. V was cut by 3 bases and J by 5 bases, with 8 bases left in between. Per the germline V gene, CDR1 is MDHEN and CDR2 is SYDVKM.

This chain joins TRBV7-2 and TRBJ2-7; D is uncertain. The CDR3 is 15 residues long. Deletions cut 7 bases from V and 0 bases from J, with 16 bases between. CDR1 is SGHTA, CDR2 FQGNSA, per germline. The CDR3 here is CASTPRSASSYEQYF. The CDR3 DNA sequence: TGTGCCAGCACCCCACGGAGCGCTAGCTCCTACGAGCAGTACTTC.

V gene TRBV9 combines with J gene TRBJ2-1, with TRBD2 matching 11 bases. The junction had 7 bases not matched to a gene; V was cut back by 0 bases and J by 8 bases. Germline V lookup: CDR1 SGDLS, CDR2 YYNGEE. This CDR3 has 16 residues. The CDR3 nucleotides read TGTGCCAGCAGCGTAGCCGGTAGCGGGGGGGCGGATGAGCAGTTCTTC. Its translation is CASSVAGSGGADEQFF.

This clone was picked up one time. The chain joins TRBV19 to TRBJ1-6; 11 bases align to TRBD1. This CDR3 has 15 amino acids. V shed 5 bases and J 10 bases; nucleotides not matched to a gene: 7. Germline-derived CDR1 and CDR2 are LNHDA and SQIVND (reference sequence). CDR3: CASSSGTGGRSPLHF. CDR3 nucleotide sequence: TGTGCCAGTAGTTCCGGGACAGGGGGACGATCACCCCTCCACTTT. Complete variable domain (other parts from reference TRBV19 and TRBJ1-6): DGGITQSPKYLFRKEGQNVTLSCEQNLNHDAMYWYRQDPGQGLRLIYYSQIVNDFQKGDIAEGYSVSREKKESFPLTVTSAQKNPTAFYLCASSSGTGGRSPLHFGNGTRLTVT.

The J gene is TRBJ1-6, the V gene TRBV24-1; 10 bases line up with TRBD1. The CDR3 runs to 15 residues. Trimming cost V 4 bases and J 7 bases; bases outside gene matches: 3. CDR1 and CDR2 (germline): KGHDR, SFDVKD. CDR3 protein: CATSDSGQGNSPLHF. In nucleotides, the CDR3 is TGTGCCACCAGTGACTCGGGACAGGGGAATTCACCCCTCCACTTT.

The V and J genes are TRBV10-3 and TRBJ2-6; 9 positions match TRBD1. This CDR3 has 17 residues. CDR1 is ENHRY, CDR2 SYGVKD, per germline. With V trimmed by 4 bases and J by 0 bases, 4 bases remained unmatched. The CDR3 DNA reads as TGTGCCATCAGTGGGGACAGGGTAACCTCTGGGGCCAACGTCCTGACTTTC. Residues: CAISGDRVTSGANVLTF.

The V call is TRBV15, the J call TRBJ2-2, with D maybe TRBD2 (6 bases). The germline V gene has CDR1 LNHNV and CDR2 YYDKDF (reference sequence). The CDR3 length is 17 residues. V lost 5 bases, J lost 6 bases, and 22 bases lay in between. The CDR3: CATSGSSKRRDPGELFF. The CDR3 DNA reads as TGTGCCACCAGCGGCTCCTCCAAGAGGAGGGATCCCGGGGAGCTGTTTTTT.

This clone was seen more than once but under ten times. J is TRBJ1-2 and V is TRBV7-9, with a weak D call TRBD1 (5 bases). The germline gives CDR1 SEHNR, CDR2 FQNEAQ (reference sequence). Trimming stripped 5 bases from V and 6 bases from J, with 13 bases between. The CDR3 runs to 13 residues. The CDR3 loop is CASSTRVVDGYTF. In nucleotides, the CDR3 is TGTGCCAGCAGCACCAGGGTCGTGGATGGCTACACCTTC. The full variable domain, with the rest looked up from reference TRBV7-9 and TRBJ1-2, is DTGVSQNPRHKITKRGQNVTFRCDPISEHNRLYWYRQTLGQGPEFLTYFQNEAQLEKSRLLSDRFSAERPKGSFSTLEIQRTEQGDSAMYLCASSTRVVDGYTFGSGTRLTVV.

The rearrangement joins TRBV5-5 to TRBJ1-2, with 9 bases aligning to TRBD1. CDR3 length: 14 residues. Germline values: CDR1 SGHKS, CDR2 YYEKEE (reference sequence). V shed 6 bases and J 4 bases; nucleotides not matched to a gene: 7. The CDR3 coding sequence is TGTGCCAGCACCCCCACAGGGGGCCCCTATGGCTACACCTTC. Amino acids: CASTPTGGPYGYTF.

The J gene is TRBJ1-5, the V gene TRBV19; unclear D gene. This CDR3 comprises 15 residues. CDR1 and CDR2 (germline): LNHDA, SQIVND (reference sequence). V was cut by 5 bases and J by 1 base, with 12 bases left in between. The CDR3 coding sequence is TGTGCCAGTAGTCCAGGCGGAGGAAGCAATCAGCCCCAGCATTTT. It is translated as CASSPGGGSNQPQHF.

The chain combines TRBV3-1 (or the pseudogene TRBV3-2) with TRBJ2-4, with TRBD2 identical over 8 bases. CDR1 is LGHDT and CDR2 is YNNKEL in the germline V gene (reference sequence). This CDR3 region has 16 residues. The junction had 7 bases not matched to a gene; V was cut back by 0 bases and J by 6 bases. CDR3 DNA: TGTGCCAGCAGCCAAGATCCTCGGGGGGGGGCAAACATTCAGTACTTC. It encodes CASSQDPRGGANIQYF.

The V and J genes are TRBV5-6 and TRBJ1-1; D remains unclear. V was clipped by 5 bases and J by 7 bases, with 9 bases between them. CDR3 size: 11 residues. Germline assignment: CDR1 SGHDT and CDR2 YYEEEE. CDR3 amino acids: CASSFGGEAFF. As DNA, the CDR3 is TGTGCCAGCAGTTTCGGCGGTGAAGCTTTCTTT.